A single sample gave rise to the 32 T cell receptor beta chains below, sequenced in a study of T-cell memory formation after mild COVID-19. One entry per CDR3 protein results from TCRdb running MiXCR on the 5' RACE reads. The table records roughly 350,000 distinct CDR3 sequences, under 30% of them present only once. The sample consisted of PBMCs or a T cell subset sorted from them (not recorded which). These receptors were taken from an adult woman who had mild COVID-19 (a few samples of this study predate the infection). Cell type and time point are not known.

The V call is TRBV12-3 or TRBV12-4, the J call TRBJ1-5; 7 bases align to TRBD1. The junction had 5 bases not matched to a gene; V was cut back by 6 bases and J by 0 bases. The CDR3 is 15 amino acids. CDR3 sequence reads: CASRRDSYSNQPQHF. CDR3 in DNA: TGTGCCAGCAGACGGGACAGCTATAGCAATCAGCCCCAGCATTTT.

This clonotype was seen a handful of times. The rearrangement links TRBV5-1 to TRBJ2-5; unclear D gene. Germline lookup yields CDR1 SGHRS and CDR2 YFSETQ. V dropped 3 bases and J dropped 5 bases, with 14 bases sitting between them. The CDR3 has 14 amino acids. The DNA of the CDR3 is TGCGCCAGCAGCTCCGTTTCCTGGCGGGAGACCCAGTACTTC. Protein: CASSSVSWRETQYF.

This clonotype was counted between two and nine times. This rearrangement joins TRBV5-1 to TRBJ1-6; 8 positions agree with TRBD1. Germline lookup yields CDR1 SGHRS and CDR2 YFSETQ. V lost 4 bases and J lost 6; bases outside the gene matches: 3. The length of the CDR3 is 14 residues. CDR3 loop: CASSDGQGNSPLHF. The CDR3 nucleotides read TGCGCCAGCAGCGACGGACAGGGTAATTCACCCCTCCACTTT. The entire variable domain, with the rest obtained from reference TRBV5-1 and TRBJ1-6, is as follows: KAGVTQTPRYLIKTRGQQVTLSCSPISGHRSVSWYQQTPGQGLQFLFEYFSETQRNKGNFPGRFSGRQFSNSRSEMNVSTLELGDSALYLCASSDGQGNSPLHFGNGTRLTVT.

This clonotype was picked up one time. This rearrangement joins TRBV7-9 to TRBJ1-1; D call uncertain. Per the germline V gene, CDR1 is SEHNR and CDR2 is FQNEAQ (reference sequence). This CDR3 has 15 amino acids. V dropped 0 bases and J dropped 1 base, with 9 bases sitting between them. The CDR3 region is CASSLATTANTEAFF. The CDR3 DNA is TGTGCCAGCAGCTTAGCGACAACAGCGAACACTGAAGCTTTCTTT.

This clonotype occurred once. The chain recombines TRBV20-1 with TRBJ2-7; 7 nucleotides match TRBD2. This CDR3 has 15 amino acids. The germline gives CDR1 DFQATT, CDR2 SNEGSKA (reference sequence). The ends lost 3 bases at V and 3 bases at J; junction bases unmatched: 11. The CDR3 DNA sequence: TGCAGTGCTAGTAAGAGGCGGGGGACCGACTACGAGCAGTACTTC. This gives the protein CSASKRRGTDYEQYF.

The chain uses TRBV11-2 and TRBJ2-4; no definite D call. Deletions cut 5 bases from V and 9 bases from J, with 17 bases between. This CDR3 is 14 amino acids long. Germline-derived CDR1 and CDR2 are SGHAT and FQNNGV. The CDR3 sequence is CASSVDPEWGIQYF. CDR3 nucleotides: TGTGCCAGCAGCGTTGACCCGGAGTGGGGCATTCAGTACTTC.

CDR3 region: CATSDARQGGRTNYGYTF. In DNA form, the CDR3 reads TGTGCCACCAGTGATGCCAGACAGGGAGGGCGGACGAACTATGGCTACACCTTC. The chain has TRBV24-1 and TRBJ1-2, with 7 bases that match TRBD1. Germline V CDR1 and CDR2: KGHDR, SFDVKD. V shed 3 bases and J 2 bases; nucleotides not matched to a gene: 14. This CDR3 has 18 amino acids.

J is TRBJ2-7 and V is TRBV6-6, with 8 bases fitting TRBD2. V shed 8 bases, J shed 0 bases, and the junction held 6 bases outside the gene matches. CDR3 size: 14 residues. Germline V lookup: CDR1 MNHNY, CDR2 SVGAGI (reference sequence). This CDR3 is CASRGRSLSYEQYF. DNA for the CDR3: TGTGCCAGCCGCGGGAGGAGCCTCTCCTACGAGCAGTACTTC.

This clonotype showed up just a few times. The CDR3 DNA reads TGTGCCAGCAGCCCGATGGGCTGGAATGAGCAGTTCTTC. Protein sequence: CASSPMGWNEQFF. V and J are TRBV5-5 and TRBJ2-1; D remains unclear. Germline V gene data show CDR1 as SGHKS and CDR2 as YYEKEE (reference sequence). The V end was cut by 4 bases, the J end by 7 bases, with 12 bases between. The CDR3 has 13 residues.

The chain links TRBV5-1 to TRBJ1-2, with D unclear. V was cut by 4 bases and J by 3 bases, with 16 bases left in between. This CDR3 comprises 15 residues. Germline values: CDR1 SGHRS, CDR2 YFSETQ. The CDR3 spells CASSLGGPGYYGYTF. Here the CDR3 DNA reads TGCGCCAGCAGCCTGGGAGGGCCTGGTTACTATGGCTACACCTTC.

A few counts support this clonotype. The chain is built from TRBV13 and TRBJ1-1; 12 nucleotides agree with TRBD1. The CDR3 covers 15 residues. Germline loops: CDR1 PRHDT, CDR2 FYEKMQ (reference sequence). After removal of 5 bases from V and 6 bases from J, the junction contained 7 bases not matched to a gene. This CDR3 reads CASSATGQGASEAFF. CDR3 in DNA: TGTGCCAGCAGCGCAACGGGACAGGGGGCCTCTGAAGCTTTCTTT.

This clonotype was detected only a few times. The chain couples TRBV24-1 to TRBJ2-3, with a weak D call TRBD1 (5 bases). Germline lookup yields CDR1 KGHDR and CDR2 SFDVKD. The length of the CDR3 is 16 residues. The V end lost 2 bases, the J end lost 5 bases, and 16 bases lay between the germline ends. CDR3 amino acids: CATSDSDNPGIDTQYF. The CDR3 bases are TGTGCCACCAGTGATTCGGACAACCCTGGCATAGATACGCAGTATTTT.

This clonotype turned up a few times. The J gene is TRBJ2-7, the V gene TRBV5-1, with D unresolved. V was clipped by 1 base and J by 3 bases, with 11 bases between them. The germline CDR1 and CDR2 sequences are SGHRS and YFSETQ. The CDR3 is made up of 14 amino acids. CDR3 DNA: TGCGCCAGCAGCTTGAAGGGAAGTCACTACGAGCAGTACTTC. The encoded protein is CASSLKGSHYEQYF. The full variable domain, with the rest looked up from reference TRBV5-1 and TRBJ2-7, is KAGVTQTPRYLIKTRGQQVTLSCSPISGHRSVSWYQQTPGQGLQFLFEYFSETQRNKGNFPGRFSGRQFSNSRSEMNVSTLELGDSALYLCASSLKGSHYEQYFGPGTRLTVT.

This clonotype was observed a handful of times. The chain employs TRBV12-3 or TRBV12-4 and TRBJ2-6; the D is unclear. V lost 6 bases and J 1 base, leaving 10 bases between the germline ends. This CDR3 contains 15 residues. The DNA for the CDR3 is TGTGCCAGCAGCCCCGAGAGTTCTGGGGCCAACGTCCTGACTTTC. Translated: CASSPESSGANVLTF.

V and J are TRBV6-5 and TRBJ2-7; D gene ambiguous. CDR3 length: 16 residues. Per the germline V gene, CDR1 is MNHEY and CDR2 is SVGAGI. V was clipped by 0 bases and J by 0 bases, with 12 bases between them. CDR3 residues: CASSYSSSPSSYEQYF. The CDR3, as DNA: TGTGCCAGCAGTTACTCTAGTAGCCCTAGCTCCTACGAGCAGTACTTC.

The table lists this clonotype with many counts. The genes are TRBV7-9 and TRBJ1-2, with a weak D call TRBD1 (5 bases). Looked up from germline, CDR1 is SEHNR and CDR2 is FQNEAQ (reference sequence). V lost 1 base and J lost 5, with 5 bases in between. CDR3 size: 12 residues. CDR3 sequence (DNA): TGTGCCAGCAGCTTAGAGGGGTATGGCTACACCTTC. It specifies CASSLEGYGYTF. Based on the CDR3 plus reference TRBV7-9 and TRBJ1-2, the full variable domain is DTGVSQNPRHKITKRGQNVTFRCDPISEHNRLYWYRQTLGQGPEFLTYFQNEAQLEKSRLLSDRFSAERPKGSFSTLEIQRTEQGDSAMYLCASSLEGYGYTFGSGTRLTVV.

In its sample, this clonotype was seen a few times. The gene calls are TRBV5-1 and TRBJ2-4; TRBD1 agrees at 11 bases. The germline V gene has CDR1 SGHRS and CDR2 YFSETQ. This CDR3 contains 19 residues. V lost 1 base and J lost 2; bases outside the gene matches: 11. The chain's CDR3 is CASSLIGQGAGGTKNIQYF. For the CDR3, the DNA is TGCGCCAGCAGCTTGATCGGACAGGGGGCCGGTGGAACCAAAAACATTCAGTACTTC.

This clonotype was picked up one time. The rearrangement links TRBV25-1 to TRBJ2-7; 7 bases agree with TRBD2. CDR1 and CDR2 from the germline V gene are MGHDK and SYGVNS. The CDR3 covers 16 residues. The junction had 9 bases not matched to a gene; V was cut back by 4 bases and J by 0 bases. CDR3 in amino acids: CASSGEGPYTSYEQYF. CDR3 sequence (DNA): TGTGCCAGCAGTGGGGAGGGGCCTTATACCTCCTACGAGCAGTACTTC.

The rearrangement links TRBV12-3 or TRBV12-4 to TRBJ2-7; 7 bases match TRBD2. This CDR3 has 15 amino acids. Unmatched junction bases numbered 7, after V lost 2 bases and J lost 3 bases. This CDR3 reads CASSLIGGSHYEQYF. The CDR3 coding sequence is TGTGCCAGCAGTTTAATCGGCGGGAGCCACTACGAGCAGTACTTC.

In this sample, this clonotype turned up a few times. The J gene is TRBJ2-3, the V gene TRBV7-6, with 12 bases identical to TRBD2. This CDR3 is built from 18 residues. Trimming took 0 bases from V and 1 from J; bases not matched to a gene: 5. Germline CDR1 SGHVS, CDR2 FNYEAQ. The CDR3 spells CASSLAMTSGSRTDTQYF. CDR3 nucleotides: TGTGCCAGCAGCTTAGCGATGACTAGCGGGAGTCGCACAGATACGCAGTATTTT.

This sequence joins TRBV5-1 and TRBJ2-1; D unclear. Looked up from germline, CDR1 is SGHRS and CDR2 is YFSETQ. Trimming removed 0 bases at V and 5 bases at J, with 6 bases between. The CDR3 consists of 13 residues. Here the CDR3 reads CASSLELNNEQFF. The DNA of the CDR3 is TGCGCCAGCAGCTTGGAGCTCAACAATGAGCAGTTCTTC.

In DNA, the CDR3 is TGTGCCAGCAGTGTTCTCACAGGGGATGAGCAGTACTTC. Translated: CASSVLTGDEQYF. The V and J genes are TRBV25-1 and TRBJ2-7; 7 bases are a match to TRBD1. The germline gives CDR1 MGHDK, CDR2 SYGVNS. The length of the CDR3 is 13 residues. The V and J ends lost 4 bases and 7 bases, in that order; junction bases with no gene match: 7.

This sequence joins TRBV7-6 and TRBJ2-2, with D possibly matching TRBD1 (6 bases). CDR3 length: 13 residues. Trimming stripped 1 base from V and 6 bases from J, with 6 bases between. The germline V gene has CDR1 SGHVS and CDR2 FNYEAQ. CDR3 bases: TGTGCCAGCAGCTTAGGACAGGCCGGGGAGCTGTTTTTT. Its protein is CASSLGQAGELFF.

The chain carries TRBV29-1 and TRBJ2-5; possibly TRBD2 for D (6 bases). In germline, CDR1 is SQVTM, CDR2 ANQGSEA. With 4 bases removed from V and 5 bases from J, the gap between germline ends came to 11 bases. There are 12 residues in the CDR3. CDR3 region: CSVATGVETQYF. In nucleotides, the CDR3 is TGCAGCGTTGCCACGGGAGTGGAGACCCAGTACTTC. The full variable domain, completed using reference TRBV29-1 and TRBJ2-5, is SAVISQKPSRDICQRGTSLTIQCQVDSQVTMMFWYRQQPGQSLTLIATANQGSEATYESGFVIDKFPISRPNLTFSTLTVSNMSPEDSSIYLCSVATGVETQYFGPGTRLLVL.

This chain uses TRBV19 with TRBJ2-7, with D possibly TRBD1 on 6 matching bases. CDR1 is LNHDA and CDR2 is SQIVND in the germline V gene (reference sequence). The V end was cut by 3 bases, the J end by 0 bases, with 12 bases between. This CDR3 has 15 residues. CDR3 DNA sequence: TGTGCCAGTAGTATGTCAACGGACAGCTCCTACGAGCAGTACTTC. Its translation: CASSMSTDSSYEQYF.

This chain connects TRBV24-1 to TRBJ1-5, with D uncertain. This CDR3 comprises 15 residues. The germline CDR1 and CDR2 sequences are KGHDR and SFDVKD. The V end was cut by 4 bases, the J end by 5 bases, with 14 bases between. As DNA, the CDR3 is TGTGCCACCAGTGACTCCCGGGTTCTTTATCAGCCCCAGCATTTT. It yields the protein CATSDSRVLYQPQHF.

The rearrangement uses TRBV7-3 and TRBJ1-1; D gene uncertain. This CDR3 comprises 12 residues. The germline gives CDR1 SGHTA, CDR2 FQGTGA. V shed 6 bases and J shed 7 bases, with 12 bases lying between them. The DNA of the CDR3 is TGTGCCAGCAGTCAAAACCGTGGTGAAGCTTTCTTT. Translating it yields CASSQNRGEAFF.

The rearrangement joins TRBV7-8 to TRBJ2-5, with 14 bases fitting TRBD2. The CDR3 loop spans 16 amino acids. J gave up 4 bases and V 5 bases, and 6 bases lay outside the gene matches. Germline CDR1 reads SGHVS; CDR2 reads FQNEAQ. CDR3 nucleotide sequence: TGTGCCAGCAGCGCGACTAGCGGGGGGGCGGGAGAGACCCAGTACTTC. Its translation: CASSATSGGAGETQYF.

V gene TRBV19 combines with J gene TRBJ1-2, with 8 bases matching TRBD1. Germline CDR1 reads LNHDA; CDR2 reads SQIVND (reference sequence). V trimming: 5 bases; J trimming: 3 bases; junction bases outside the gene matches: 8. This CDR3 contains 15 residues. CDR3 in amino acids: CASSARTGRDYGYTF. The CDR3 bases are TGTGCCAGTAGTGCCAGGACAGGGAGGGACTATGGCTACACCTTC.

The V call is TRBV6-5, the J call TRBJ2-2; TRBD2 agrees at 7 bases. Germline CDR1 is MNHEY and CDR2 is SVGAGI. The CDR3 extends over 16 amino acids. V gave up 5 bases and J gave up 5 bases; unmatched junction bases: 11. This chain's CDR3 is CASSPTPSGNTGELFF. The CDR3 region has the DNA TGTGCCAGCAGTCCTACTCCTAGCGGAAATACCGGGGAGCTGTTTTTT.

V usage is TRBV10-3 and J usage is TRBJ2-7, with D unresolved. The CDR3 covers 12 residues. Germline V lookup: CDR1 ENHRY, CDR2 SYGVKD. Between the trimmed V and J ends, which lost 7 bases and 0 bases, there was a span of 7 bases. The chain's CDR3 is CAITDGSYEQYF. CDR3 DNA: TGTGCCATCACAGACGGCTCCTACGAGCAGTACTTC.

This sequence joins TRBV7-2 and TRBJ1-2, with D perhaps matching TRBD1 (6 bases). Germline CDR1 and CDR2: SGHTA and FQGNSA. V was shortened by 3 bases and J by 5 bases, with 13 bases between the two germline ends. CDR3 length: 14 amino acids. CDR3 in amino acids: CASSLDSVTYGYTF. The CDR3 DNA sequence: TGTGCCAGCAGCTTGGACAGTGTAACGTATGGCTACACCTTC.